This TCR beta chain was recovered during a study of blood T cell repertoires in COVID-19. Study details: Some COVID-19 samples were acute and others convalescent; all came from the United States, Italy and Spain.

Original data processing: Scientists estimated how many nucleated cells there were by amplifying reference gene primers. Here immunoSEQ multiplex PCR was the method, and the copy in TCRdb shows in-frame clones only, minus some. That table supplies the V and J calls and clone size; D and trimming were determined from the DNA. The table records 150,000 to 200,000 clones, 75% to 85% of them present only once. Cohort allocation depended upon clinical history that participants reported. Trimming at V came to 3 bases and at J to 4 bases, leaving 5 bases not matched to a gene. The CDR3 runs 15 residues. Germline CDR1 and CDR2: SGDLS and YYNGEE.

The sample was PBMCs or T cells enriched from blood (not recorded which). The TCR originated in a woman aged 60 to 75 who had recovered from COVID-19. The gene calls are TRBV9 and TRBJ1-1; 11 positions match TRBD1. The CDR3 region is CASSGGQGVGTEAFF. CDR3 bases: TGTGCCAGCAGCGGGGGACAGGGGGTCGGCACTGAAGCTTTCTTT.